Presented here are 20 T cell receptor beta chains from one specimen sequenced in a study of shared clonotypes between healthy human individuals. The method was immunoSEQ multiplex PCR; TCRdb's version includes in-frame clones alone and lacks a portion of them. The sample lists around 1,900,000 clones; 80% to 95% were seen once. Naive CD8 cells lacked CD45RO and underwent positive selection for CCR7, leaving out terminally differentiated effector memory CD45RA+ cells. The sequencing sample was made of naive CD8+ T cells from PBMCs. The receptors come from a man between 18 and 29 years old in good health. Some clones in this sample may be carry-over from other donors' samples.

The chain carries TRBV5-4 and TRBJ2-1; 9 bases are shared with TRBD1. The V and J ends lost 0 bases and 9 bases, in that order; junction bases with no gene match: 4. Germline CDR1 SGHNT, CDR2 YYREEE (reference sequence). The CDR3 is 14 amino acids. The CDR3, as DNA: TGTGCCAGCAGCTTGGGGGGACAGGGTCCTGAGCAGTTCTTC. It yields the protein CASSLGGQGPEQFF. Filled out from reference TRBV5-4 and TRBJ2-1, the complete variable domain reads ETGVTQSPTHLIKTRGQQVTLRCSSQSGHNTVSWYQQALGQGPQFIFQYYREEENGRGNFPPRFSGLQFPNYSSELNVNALELDDSALYLCASSLGGQGPEQFFGPGTRLTVL.

The genes are TRBV14 and TRBJ1-1; D gene ambiguous. Trimming removed 4 bases from V and 1 base from J, with 10 bases in between. The CDR3 runs 14 residues. In germline, CDR1 is SGHDN, CDR2 FVKESK. The CDR3 DNA sequence: TGTGCCAGCAGCCGCAACAGATCGAACACTGAAGCTTTCTTT. This gives the protein CASSRNRSNTEAFF.

The J gene is TRBJ1-1, the V gene TRBV28; 7 bases agree with TRBD1. This CDR3 comprises 16 residues. The germline V gene has CDR1 MDHEN and CDR2 SYDVKM. V lost 1 base, J lost 1 base, and 6 bases stayed unmatched. CDR3 nucleotides: TGTGCCAGCAGTTTATTCACAGGGGTCGGGAACACTGAAGCTTTCTTT. This sequence encodes CASSLFTGVGNTEAFF.

For the CDR3, the DNA is TGTGCCAGCAGCCCAGGGGCCCTCTACGAGCAGTACTTC. This codes for CASSPGALYEQYF. The gene calls are TRBV5-6 and TRBJ2-7, with D possibly being TRBD1 (6 bases). This CDR3 comprises 13 residues. Germline V lookup: CDR1 SGHDT, CDR2 YYEEEE. The V and J ends lost 4 bases and 3 bases respectively, with 11 bases between them.

In the case of this clone: The identical CDR3 is also encoded by other nucleotide sequences in the sample. The chain is built from TRBV7-8 and TRBJ2-5; D may be TRBD1 (6 bases). Trimming took 5 bases from V and 5 from J, leaving 12 bases between them. Germline CDR1 reads SGHVS; CDR2 reads FQNEAQ. This CDR3 comprises 13 residues. The CDR3 nucleotides are TGTGCCAGCAGCCTCGCAGGGGTGGAGACCCAGTACTTC. This codes for CASSLAGVETQYF.

The genes are TRBV2 and TRBJ1-1; possible D gene TRBD1, 6 bases. The germline V and J ends were trimmed by 6 bases and 8 bases, with 10 bases remaining between them. CDR1 and CDR2 (germline): SNHLY, FYNNEI. The CDR3 has 11 amino acids. This chain's CDR3 is CASRGRGEAFF. Here the CDR3 DNA reads TGTGCCAGCAGGGGGAGGGGGGAAGCTTTCTTT. The full variable domain, in which reference TRBV2 and TRBJ1-1 provide the parts outside the CDR3, is EPEVTQTPSHQVTQMGQEVILRCVPISNHLYFYWYRQILGQKVEFLVSFYNNEISEKSEIFDDQFSVERPDGSNFTLKIRSTKLEDSAMYFCASRGRGEAFFGQGTRLTVV.

Of note for this clone: Other DNA variants within this sample encode the same CDR3. V usage is TRBV29-1 and J usage is TRBJ2-2; D is unclear. The germline CDR1 and CDR2 sequences are SQVTM and ANQGSEA. The CDR3 runs to 12 residues. The V gene lost 5 bases and the J gene lost 2 bases, with 6 bases spanning the gap. CDR3 sequence reads: CSVLGNTGELFF. As DNA, the CDR3 is TGCAGCGTTTTAGGTAACACCGGGGAGCTGTTTTTT.

The chain recombines TRBV27 with TRBJ2-2; the match to TRBD2 covers 10 bases. The CDR3 is 16 residues long. The V gene end was trimmed by 0 bases and the J gene end by 6 bases; junction bases not matched to a gene: 4. CDR1 and CDR2 from the germline V gene are MNHEY and SMNVEV (reference sequence). CDR3 loop: CASSLSWLAGAGELFF. DNA of the CDR3: TGTGCCAGCAGTTTATCTTGGCTAGCGGGAGCCGGGGAGCTGTTTTTT.

CDR3 sequence reads: CASTPRQGSNYGYTF. CDR3 DNA: TGTGCCAGCACACCGAGACAGGGATCCAACTATGGCTACACCTTC. The chain employs TRBV9 and TRBJ1-2; TRBD1 agrees at 7 bases. The V and J ends lost 6 bases and 2 bases, in that order; junction bases with no gene match: 10. CDR3 length: 15 residues. Germline CDR1 reads SGDLS; CDR2 reads YYNGEE.

This sequence joins TRBV4-1 and TRBJ1-2; D gene ambiguous. The CDR3 length is 16 residues. V was trimmed by 4 bases and J by 4 bases, leaving 19 bases between them. Germline V CDR1 and CDR2: MGHRA, YSYEKL. The CDR3 protein is CASSRRNERPAYGYTF. CDR3 in DNA: TGCGCCAGCAGCCGACGAAATGAACGGCCGGCCTATGGCTACACCTTC.

The CDR3 nucleotides read TGTGCCAGCAGCTGGGAAGGTGGCGGGGCCCTACCACATTTTGGGCAGTACTTC. Its protein is CASSWEGGGALPHFGQYF. This chain joins TRBV7-9 and TRBJ2-7; D may be TRBD2 (6 bases). The V and J ends lost 4 bases and 9 bases respectively, with 31 bases between them. Germline values: CDR1 SEHNR, CDR2 FQNEAQ (reference sequence). The CDR3 is 18 residues long.

In its sample, this clone was seen once. The rearrangement links TRBV15 to TRBJ1-3; D not certain. The V gene lost 0 bases and the J gene lost 0 bases, with 6 bases spanning the gap. Germline V gene data show CDR1 as LNHNV and CDR2 as YYDKDF (reference sequence). The CDR3 runs to 15 residues. The CDR3 DNA is TGTGCCACCAGCAGAGAGAGGAACTCTGGAAACACCATATATTTT. This encodes CATSRERNSGNTIYF.

In this sample, this clone turned up once. The chain employs TRBV27 and TRBJ2-7, with TRBD1 matching 7 bases. The CDR3 runs to 15 residues. The germline CDR1 and CDR2 sequences are MNHEY and SMNVEV (reference sequence). J gave up 6 bases and V 8 bases, and 16 bases lay outside the gene matches. DNA for the CDR3: TGTGCCAGCCAAACCCAGACAGGGCCCGATCCCGAGCAGTACTTC. This codes for CASQTQTGPDPEQYF.

This clone was observed once. The CDR3 reads CASSLGGAGTGAVEQYF. Here the CDR3 DNA reads TGTGCCAGCAGCTTAGGTGGGGCAGGGACAGGGGCGGTCGAGCAGTACTTC. The V gene is TRBV11-2, the J gene TRBJ2-7, with 10 bases lining up with TRBD1. Germline V gives CDR1 SGHAT, CDR2 FQNNGV. The CDR3 runs to 17 residues. V trimming: 1 base; J trimming: 6 bases; junction bases outside the gene matches: 12.

The rearrangement uses TRBV27 and TRBJ1-2; 8 bases are shared with TRBD1. The CDR3 runs 14 residues. CDR1 and CDR2 (germline): MNHEY, SMNVEV (reference sequence). After removal of 2 bases from V and 7 bases from J, the junction contained 6 bases not matched to a gene. CDR3 region: CASSLLGTGRGYTF. The CDR3, as DNA: TGTGCCAGCAGTTTACTCGGGACAGGTCGTGGCTACACCTTC.

The rearrangement joins TRBV19 to TRBJ2-1; maybe TRBD1 (5 bases). Germline V gene lookup returns CDR1 LNHDA and CDR2 SQIVND (reference sequence). V was cut by 1 base and J by 9 bases, with 13 bases left in between. The CDR3 spans 14 residues. CDR3 in DNA: TGTGCCAGTAGTATAGTAGCAGGGAAGGGTGAGCAGTTCTTC. Its translation: CASSIVAGKGEQFF.

The rearrangement joins TRBV4-3 to TRBJ2-3; 8 nucleotides align to TRBD1. This CDR3 spans 15 amino acids. Trimming at V came to 2 bases and at J to 1 base, leaving 2 bases not matched to a gene. Germline V gene sequence: CDR1 LGHNA, CDR2 YSLEER. The DNA of the CDR3 is TGCGCCAGCAGCCAATCGACAGGGGGCACAGATACGCAGTATTTT. Encoded protein: CASSQSTGGTDTQYF.

V gene TRBV5-1 combines with J gene TRBJ2-5; 12 bases fit TRBD2. Germline CDR1 and CDR2: SGHRS and YFSETQ. V was pared by 2 bases and J by 5 bases, with 13 bases of the junction left unmatched. The CDR3 covers 18 residues. CDR3 bases: TGCGCCAGCAGCTTTCGACTAGCGGGAGAGCCGGGGTGGGAGACCCAGTACTTC. This gives the protein CASSFRLAGEPGWETQYF.

This clone was recorded only once. The chain joins TRBV4-1 to TRBJ2-1; D is unclear. V gave up 0 bases and J gave up 6 bases, with 12 bases separating them. The germline V gene encodes CDR1 MGHRA and CDR2 YSYEKL. The CDR3 spans 15 residues. The CDR3 bases are TGCGCCAGCAGCCAAGATTTTCCTTTGGCCAATGAGCAGTTCTTC. Translated: CASSQDFPLANEQFF.

The chain joins TRBV9 to TRBJ2-3; D possibly corresponds to TRBD1 (6 bases). The CDR3 contains 17 residues. V was trimmed by 4 bases and J by 0 bases, leaving 18 bases between them. Looked up from germline, CDR1 is SGDLS and CDR2 is YYNGEE. This chain's CDR3 is CASSRGIDRTSTDTQYF. CDR3 nucleotides: TGTGCCAGCAGCAGAGGGATCGACAGGACCAGCACAGATACGCAGTATTTT.